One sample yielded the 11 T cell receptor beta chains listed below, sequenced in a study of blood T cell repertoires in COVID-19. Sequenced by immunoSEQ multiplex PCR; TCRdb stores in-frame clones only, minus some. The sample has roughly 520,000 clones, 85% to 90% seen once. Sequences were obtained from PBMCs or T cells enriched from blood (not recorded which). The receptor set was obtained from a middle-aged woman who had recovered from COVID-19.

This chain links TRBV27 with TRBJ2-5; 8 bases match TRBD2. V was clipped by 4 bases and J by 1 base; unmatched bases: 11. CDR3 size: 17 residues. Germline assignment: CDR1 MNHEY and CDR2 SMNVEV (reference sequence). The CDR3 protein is CASSSYISGVGQETQYF. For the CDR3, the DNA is TGTGCCAGCAGTTCGTATATTAGCGGGGTAGGCCAAGAGACCCAGTACTTC.

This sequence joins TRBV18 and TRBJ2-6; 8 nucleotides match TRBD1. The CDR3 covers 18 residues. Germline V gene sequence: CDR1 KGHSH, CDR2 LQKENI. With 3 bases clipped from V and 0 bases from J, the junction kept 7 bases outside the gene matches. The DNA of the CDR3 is TGTGCCAGCTCACCGACAGGGGTGGCTTTCTCTGGGGCCAACGTCCTGACTTTC. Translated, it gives CASSPTGVAFSGANVLTF.

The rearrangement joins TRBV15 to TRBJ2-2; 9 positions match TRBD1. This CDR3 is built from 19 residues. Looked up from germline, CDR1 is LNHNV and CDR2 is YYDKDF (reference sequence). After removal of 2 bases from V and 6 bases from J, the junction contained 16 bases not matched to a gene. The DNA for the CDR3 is TGTGCCACCAGCAGATCCCGATTTTCCGGGACAGGGATCCCCGGGGAGCTGTTTTTT. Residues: CATSRSRFSGTGIPGELFF.

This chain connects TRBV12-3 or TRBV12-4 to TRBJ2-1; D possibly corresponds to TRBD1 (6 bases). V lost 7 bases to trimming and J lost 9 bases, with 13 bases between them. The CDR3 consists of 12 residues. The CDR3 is CASTSGTPEQFF. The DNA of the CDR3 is TGTGCCAGCACCTCGGGGACACCTGAGCAGTTCTTC.

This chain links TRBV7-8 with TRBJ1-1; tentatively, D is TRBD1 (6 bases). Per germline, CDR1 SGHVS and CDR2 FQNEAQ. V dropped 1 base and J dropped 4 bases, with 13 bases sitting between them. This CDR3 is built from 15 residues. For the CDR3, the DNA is TGTGCCAGCAGCTTAGTTCGGGGGGCCGGCACTGAAGCTTTCTTT. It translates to CASSLVRGAGTEAFF.

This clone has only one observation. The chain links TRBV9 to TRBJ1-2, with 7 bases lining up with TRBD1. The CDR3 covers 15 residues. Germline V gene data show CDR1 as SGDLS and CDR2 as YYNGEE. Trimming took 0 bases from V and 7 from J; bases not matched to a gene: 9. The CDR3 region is CASSVAGGGAFGYTF. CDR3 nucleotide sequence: TGTGCCAGCAGCGTAGCGGGAGGGGGCGCTTTTGGCTACACCTTC.

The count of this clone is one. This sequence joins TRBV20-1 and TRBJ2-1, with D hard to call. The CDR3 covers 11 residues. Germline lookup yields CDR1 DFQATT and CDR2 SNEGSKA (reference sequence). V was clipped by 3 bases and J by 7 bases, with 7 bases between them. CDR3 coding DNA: TGCAGTGCTAGTATTATAAATGAGCAGTTCTTC. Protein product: CSASIINEQFF.

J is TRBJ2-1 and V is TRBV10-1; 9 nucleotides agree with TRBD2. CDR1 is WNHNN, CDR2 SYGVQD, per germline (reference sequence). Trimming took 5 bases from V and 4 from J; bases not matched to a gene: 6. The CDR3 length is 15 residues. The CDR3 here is CASSTAREGYNEQFF. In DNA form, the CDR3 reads TGCGCCAGCAGTACCGCGCGGGAGGGATACAATGAGCAGTTCTTC.

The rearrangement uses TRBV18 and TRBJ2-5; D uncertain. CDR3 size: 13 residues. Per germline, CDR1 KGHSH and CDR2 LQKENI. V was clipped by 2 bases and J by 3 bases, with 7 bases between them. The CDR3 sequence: CASSPTEKETQYF. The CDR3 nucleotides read TGTGCCAGCTCACCAACGGAGAAAGAGACCCAGTACTTC.

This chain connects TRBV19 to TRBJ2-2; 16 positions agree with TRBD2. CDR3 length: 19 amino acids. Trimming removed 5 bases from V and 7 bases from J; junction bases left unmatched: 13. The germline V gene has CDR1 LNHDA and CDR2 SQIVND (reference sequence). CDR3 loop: CASSSGLAGGPLVYGELFF. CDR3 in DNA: TGTGCCAGTAGTTCGGGACTAGCGGGAGGGCCCCTTGTTTACGGGGAGCTGTTTTTT.

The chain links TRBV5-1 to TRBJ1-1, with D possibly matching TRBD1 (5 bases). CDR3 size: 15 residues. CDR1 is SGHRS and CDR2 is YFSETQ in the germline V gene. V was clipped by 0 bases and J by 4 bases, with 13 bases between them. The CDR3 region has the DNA TGCGCCAGCAGCTTGGGGGTTGGTGGGGCCACTGAAGCTTTCTTT. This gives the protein CASSLGVGGATEAFF.